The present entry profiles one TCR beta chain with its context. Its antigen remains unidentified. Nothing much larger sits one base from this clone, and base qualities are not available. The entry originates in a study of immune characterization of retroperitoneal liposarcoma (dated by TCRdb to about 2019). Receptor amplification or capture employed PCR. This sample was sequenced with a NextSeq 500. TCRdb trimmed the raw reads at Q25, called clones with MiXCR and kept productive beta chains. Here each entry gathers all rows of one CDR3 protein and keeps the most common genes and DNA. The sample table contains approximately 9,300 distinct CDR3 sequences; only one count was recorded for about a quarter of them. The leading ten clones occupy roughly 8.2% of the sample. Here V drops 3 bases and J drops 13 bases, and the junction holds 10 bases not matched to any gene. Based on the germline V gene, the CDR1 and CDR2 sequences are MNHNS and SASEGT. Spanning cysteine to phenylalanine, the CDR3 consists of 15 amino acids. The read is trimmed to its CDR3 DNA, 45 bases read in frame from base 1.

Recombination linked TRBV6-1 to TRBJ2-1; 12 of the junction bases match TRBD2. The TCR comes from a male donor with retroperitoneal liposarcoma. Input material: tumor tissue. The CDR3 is CASSDLAGGQETQFF. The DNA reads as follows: TGTGCCAGCAGTGACCTAGCGGGGGGGCAGGAGACCCAGTTCTTC.